This T cell receptor (beta chain) was identified in a study of blood T cell repertoires in COVID-19. About the study: The origin of the acute and convalescent COVID-19 samples was the United States, Italy and Spain. Nucleic acid was either cDNA or gDNA, and it came from T cells, B-cell-depleted T cells, or PBMCs.

This CDR3 is built from 15 residues. CDR1 is SGHAT, CDR2 FQNNGV, per germline. Germline trimming cut 5 bases from V and 3 bases from J; bases unmatched to any gene: 10. Per the study methods: Reference gene primers were amplified, and this amplification served to estimate nucleated cell counts. Libraries were prepared by immunoSEQ multiplex PCR; TCRdb keeps only in-frame clonotypes and omits some of them. V, J and clone size derive from that table, while D and trimming were established from the DNA sequence. This table has around 170,000 clones, roughly 84% appearing once. Input material: peripheral blood. The rearrangement links TRBV11-2 to TRBJ2-7; 7 bases agree with TRBD2. This clonotype originated in a woman aged 55-69 years with acute or convalescent COVID-19. Here the CDR3 reads CASSTKGGDVYEQYF. CDR3 nucleotide sequence: TGTGCCAGCAGCACCAAGGGAGGGGATGTCTACGAGCAGTACTTC.